The clone carrying this T cell receptor beta chain occurred a few times. Its antigen is unknown. The data originate from a study of T cell repertoires in cytomegalovirus infection. This CDR3 region has 17 residues. Looked up from germline, CDR1 is KGHSH and CDR2 is LQKENI. Trimming stripped 0 bases from V and 2 bases from J, with 16 bases between. TCRdb recomputed calls from the reads with MiXCR, one row per CDR3 protein. Found here are about 900,000 distinct CDR3 sequences, roughly 31% of them singletons; the top ten hold around 15%. The source is a human donor in good health (CMV status not recorded). Some clones in this sample may be carry-over from other donors' samples. The specimen was cultured CD8+ T cells from PBMCs, collected from culture after CMV antigen stimulation. The chain couples TRBV18 to TRBJ2-5, with a possible D match to TRBD1 (6 bases). In DNA, the CDR3 is TGTGCCAGCTCACCACCTTCAGGGGAAGTTGGGCAAGAGACCCAGTACTTC. Amino acids: CASSPPSGEVGQETQYF.